The 20 T cell receptor beta chains reported below all come from one sample, sequenced in a study of beta chain features in type 1 diabetes. Reverse transcribing all isolated RNA meant expressed TCRB transcripts were sequenced. The data were produced by immunoSEQ multiplex PCR, yet TCRdb's version contains in-frame clones alone and is incomplete. The table records roughly 42,000 clones, roughly 50% of them present only once. The sequencing input was stem cell memory CD4+ T cells from blood. Receptors originate from a woman aged 30 to 39 in good health.

Comment on this clone: Compared with germline, one end of the junction differs, possibly owing to a read error. The V and J genes are TRBV7-2 and TRBJ2-1; D is unresolved. CDR1 and CDR2 (germline): SGHTA, FQGNSA. The CDR3 has 18 residues. CDR3 DNA: TGTGCCAGCAGCTTACGCCCCCTCGTAGCCATCTCCCACAATGAGCAGTTCTTC. Protein: CASSLRPLVAISHNEQFF.

This chain links TRBV29-1 with TRBJ2-3; TRBD2 agrees at 9 bases. V lost 4 bases to trimming and J lost 6 bases; unmatched junction nucleotides: 11. Germline CDR1 SQVTM, CDR2 ANQGSEA. This CDR3 comprises 15 residues. The CDR3 bases are TGCAGCGTTGTCCCATGGGCGGGAGGGGGGGATACGCAGTATTTT. This sequence encodes CSVVPWAGGGDTQYF.

The table lists this clone with a few counts. The V and J genes are TRBV29-1 and TRBJ2-7, with TRBD2 identical over 14 bases. V lost 7 bases and J lost 1; bases outside the gene matches: 12. Germline assignment: CDR1 SQVTM and CDR2 ANQGSEA. The CDR3 loop spans 17 amino acids. CDR3 in amino acids: CSATPGTSGSLSYEQYF. The CDR3, as DNA: TGCAGCGCTACGCCGGGGACTAGCGGGAGTTTGTCCTACGAGCAGTACTTC.

The J gene is TRBJ1-2, the V gene TRBV7-9; tentative D call: TRBD1 (6 bases). Germline V gene sequence: CDR1 SEHNR, CDR2 FQNEAQ (reference sequence). The CDR3 runs to 16 residues. Deletions cut 6 bases from V and 8 bases from J, with 25 bases between. CDR3 loop: CASRSPDSTNSGGYTF. CDR3 coding DNA: TGTGCCAGCAGATCCCCGGACAGTACGAATAGTGGGGGCTACACCTTC.

The V and J genes are TRBV7-2 and TRBJ2-5, with D maybe TRBD1 (6 bases). V dropped 3 bases and J dropped 1 base, with 18 bases sitting between them. From germline, CDR1 is SGHTA and CDR2 FQGNSA. CDR3 length: 17 amino acids. CDR3 nucleotide sequence: TGTGCCAGCAGCTTGGACAGACAGCTTTACGGCCAAGAGACCCAGTACTTC. Translating gives CASSLDRQLYGQETQYF.

The rearrangement uses TRBV7-2 and TRBJ2-6; weak D call: TRBD1 (6 bases). The germline V gene has CDR1 SGHTA and CDR2 FQGNSA. There are 15 residues in the CDR3. V lost 5 bases and J 3 bases, leaving 11 bases between the germline ends. CDR3 nucleotides: TGTGCCAGCAGCAGGAAGGGGGATGGGGCCAACGTCCTGACTTTC. It specifies CASSRKGDGANVLTF.

The chain carries TRBV19 and TRBJ2-2; 10 bases map to TRBD2. With V trimmed by 6 bases and J by 5 bases, 9 bases remained unmatched. The CDR3 consists of 16 residues. The germline V gene has CDR1 LNHDA and CDR2 SQIVND (reference sequence). In nucleotides, the CDR3 is TGTGCCAGTAGGAAGCCCGGACTAGCGGTTACCGGGGAGCTGTTTTTT. This codes for CASRKPGLAVTGELFF.

The rearrangement joins TRBV28 to TRBJ1-2, with D hard to call. The CDR3 consists of 16 residues. With 2 bases removed from V and 4 bases from J, the gap between germline ends came to 17 bases. Germline CDR1 MDHEN, CDR2 SYDVKM. Here the CDR3 reads CASSLRSDGVPYGYTF. CDR3 bases: TGTGCCAGCAGTTTAAGGAGCGACGGGGTTCCCTATGGCTACACCTTC.

The chain has TRBV29-1 and TRBJ2-5; 7 bases line up with TRBD1. The J call may be wrong; the DNA end is better matched by TRBJ2-7. This CDR3 has 12 amino acids. The germline V gene encodes CDR1 SQVTM and CDR2 ANQGSEA. The DNA for the CDR3 is TGCAGCGTGTGGGGACAGAGCTACGAGCAGTACTTC. The encoded protein is CSVWGQSYEQYF.

Only a few counts were recorded for this clone. The chain employs TRBV28 and TRBJ2-7, with TRBD2 matching 12 bases. V dropped 7 bases and J dropped 0; count of bases not matched to a gene: 7. CDR1 and CDR2 (germline): MDHEN, SYDVKM. This CDR3 spans 16 amino acids. DNA of the CDR3: TGTGCCAGCACTGCCCGGACTAGCGGGACCTCCTACGAGCAGTACTTC. Translation: CASTARTSGTSYEQYF.

The chain recombines TRBV28 with TRBJ1-5; 8 positions match TRBD1. The CDR3 runs 14 residues. Germline V gene data show CDR1 as MDHEN and CDR2 as SYDVKM. Trimming cost V 6 bases and J 6 bases; bases outside gene matches: 7. CDR3 in DNA: TGTGCCAGCAGAAACGGACAGGGAGGTCAGCCCCAGCATTTT. Encoded protein: CASRNGQGGQPQHF. Filled out from reference TRBV28 and TRBJ1-5, the complete variable domain reads DVKVTQSSRYLVKRTGEKVFLECVQDMDHENMFWYRQDPGLGLRLIYFSYDVKMKEKGDIPEGYSVSREKKERFSLILESASTNQTSMYLCASRNGQGGQPQHFGDGTRLSIL.

The chain uses TRBV6-6 and TRBJ1-4; 7 nucleotides match TRBD1. Germline-derived CDR1 and CDR2 are MNHNY and SVGAGI (reference sequence). The junction had 11 bases not matched to a gene; V was cut back by 6 bases and J by 10 bases. This CDR3 has 14 residues. CDR3 sequence: CASSRSGTVGKLFF. The CDR3 region has the DNA TGTGCCAGCAGCAGATCCGGGACAGTGGGAAAACTGTTTTTT.

The J gene is TRBJ2-1, the V gene TRBV18; D might be TRBD2 (6 bases). The ends were cut back, 4 bases at V and 5 bases at J, with 15 bases in the middle. Germline CDR1 KGHSH, CDR2 LQKENI. The CDR3 is 15 residues long. In DNA, the CDR3 is TGTGCCAGCTCACAGGGGACGGGGACTCACAATGAGCAGTTCTTC. It codes for CASSQGTGTHNEQFF.

The rearrangement joins TRBV7-9 to TRBJ2-5, with D possibly TRBD1 on 5 matching bases. CDR3 length: 14 amino acids. V dropped 5 bases and J dropped 5 bases, with 15 bases sitting between them. CDR1 and CDR2 from the germline V gene are SEHNR and FQNEAQ (reference sequence). CDR3 protein: CASSVKGLGETQYF. As DNA, the CDR3 is TGTGCCAGCAGCGTCAAGGGGCTCGGGGAGACCCAGTACTTC.

This chain connects TRBV4-2 to TRBJ1-5; 7 bases match TRBD1. Looked up from germline, CDR1 is LGHNA and CDR2 is YNFKEQ. V shed 5 bases, J shed 7 bases, and the junction held 8 bases outside the gene matches. The CDR3 is 14 residues long. The DNA for the CDR3 is TGTGCCAGCAGCAAAGCAGGGGGAGGCCAGCCCCAGCATTTT. It translates to CASSKAGGGQPQHF.

The chain is built from TRBV28 and TRBJ1-2; the D gene is possibly TRBD1 (6 bases). V shed 10 bases and J shed 3 bases, with 9 bases lying between them. From germline, CDR1 is MDHEN and CDR2 SYDVKM. The CDR3 length is 11 residues. CDR3 loop: CATWTDYGYTF. The DNA of the CDR3 is TGTGCCACCTGGACAGACTATGGCTACACCTTC.

V gene TRBV6-6 combines with J gene TRBJ2-1, with 9 bases that match TRBD1. V shed 4 bases and J 9 bases; nucleotides not matched to a gene: 4. The V gene's germline CDR1 is MNHNY and CDR2 SVGAGI (reference sequence). There are 13 residues in the CDR3. The CDR3 loop reads CASSSGTGFEQFF. For the CDR3, the DNA is TGTGCCAGCAGTTCTGGGACAGGGTTTGAGCAGTTCTTC.

The rearrangement links TRBV10-3 to TRBJ2-1; D not resolved. This CDR3 spans 15 amino acids. Germline V gene lookup returns CDR1 ENHRY and CDR2 SYGVKD. V lost 3 bases and J lost 0, with 9 bases in between. The CDR3 loop is CAISDQVSSYNEQFF. DNA for the CDR3: TGTGCCATCAGTGACCAGGTTAGCTCCTACAATGAGCAGTTCTTC.

Notes on this clone: The junction departs from germline at one end; a sequencing error may be responsible. The chain's CDR3 is CASSPNTGLETQYF. In nucleotides, the CDR3 is TGTGCTAGCAGCCCAAACACAGGGTTGGAGACCCAGTACTTC. V and J are TRBV7-7 and TRBJ2-5; possibly TRBD1 for D (6 bases). The CDR3 extends over 14 amino acids. CDR1 and CDR2 (germline): SSHAT, FNYEAQ (reference sequence).

V and J are TRBV20-1 and TRBJ2-7; D unclear. The ends were cut back, 4 bases at V and 1 base at J, with 5 bases in the middle. The CDR3 is 11 amino acids. The V gene's germline CDR1 is DFQATT and CDR2 SNEGSKA (reference sequence). CDR3: CSAIQSYEQYF. The CDR3 nucleotides read TGCAGTGCTATTCAGTCCTACGAGCAGTACTTC.